The T cell receptor beta chain under discussion was sequenced for a study of a mutant IDH1 vaccine in newly diagnosed glioma. Comment on this clone: Its antigen is unknown.

Time point: week 23, last vaccination. Every single dose of the vaccine, 300 ug of mutant IDH1 20-mer peptide, came with topical imiquimod. New IDH1-mutant, ATRX-lost WHO grade 3 or 4 astrocytomas occurred in donors. This table comes from immunoSEQ multiplex PCR, and its TCRdb copy is limited to in-frame clones, with some not included. This table has tens of thousands of clones, about three quarters appearing once. CDR1 and CDR2 (germline): SGHDT, YYEEEE. The CDR3 is 15 residues long. Losses at the gene ends were 0 bases for V and 5 bases for J; bases not matched to a gene: 5. The sequence came from a middle-aged woman with glioma. Some clones in this sample may be carry-over from other donors' samples. Sequenced material: PBMCs, taken from a glioma patient whose treatment included an IDH1 peptide vaccine. The J gene is TRBJ2-3, the V gene TRBV5-6, with TRBD1 matching over 8 bases. The CDR3 nucleotides read TGTGCCAGCAGCTTGGAACAGGGGGTGGTAGATACGCAGTATTTT. It is translated as CASSLEQGVVDTQYF.